This entry lists 21 T cell receptor beta chains sequenced from one sample in a study of human T cells and chemical hapten exposure. TCRdb re-derived calls from the RACE reads in MiXCR, one entry per CDR3 protein. The table has tens of thousands of distinct CDR3 sequences, 11% seen once. The sample's time point: patch test 3, about 24 weeks after DPC sensitization. Treatment described: therapeutic diphenylcyclopropenone sensitization with weekly scalp DPC. This sample comprised whole blood, obtained in connection with sensitization to the hapten diphenylcyclopropenone (DPC). The receptors were sampled from a woman aged 45-59 years with alopecia areata. Some clones in this sample may be carry-over from other donors' samples.

The chain joins TRBV3-1 to TRBJ2-7; D is perhaps TRBD2 (6 bases). From germline, CDR1 is LGHDT and CDR2 YNNKEL (reference sequence). CDR3 size: 15 residues. Between the trimmed V and J ends, which lost 0 bases and 2 bases, there was a span of 11 bases. The chain's CDR3 is CASSQDPGRTYEQYF. DNA for the CDR3: TGTGCCAGCAGCCAAGACCCCGGGAGAACCTACGAGCAGTACTTC.

This clonotype was detected ten times or more. The chain joins TRBV7-9 to TRBJ1-1, with a tentative D call TRBD1 (5 bases). CDR1 is SEHNR and CDR2 is FQNEAQ in the germline V gene (reference sequence). This CDR3 spans 12 amino acids. Trimming left V 7 bases short and J 7 bases short, with 13 bases between. CDR3 in amino acids: CASTQDIREAFF. Here the CDR3 DNA reads TGTGCCAGCACCCAGGACATTCGTGAAGCTTTCTTT.

This clonotype has more than one count but fewer than ten. The gene calls are TRBV6-2 or TRBV6-3 and TRBJ2-7, with 8 bases lining up with TRBD1. Per the germline V gene, CDR1 is MNHEY and CDR2 is SVGEGT. V was clipped by 7 bases and J by 2 bases; unmatched bases: 10. This CDR3 has 15 amino acids. CDR3 nucleotides: TGTGCCAGCACCGACAGGGGACAGGCGACCTACGAGCAGTACTTC. Protein product: CASTDRGQATYEQYF.

This clonotype was seen a few times. The rearrangement links TRBV29-1 to TRBJ2-7; 9 bases match TRBD2. The J segment lost 6 bases and the V segment lost 7 bases, leaving 10 bases of the junction unmatched. CDR3 length equals 13 residues. Germline V gene data show CDR1 as SQVTM and CDR2 as ANQGSEA. The CDR3 DNA sequence: TGCAGCGCCTCTAGCGGGGAGGGTAGCGAGCAGTACTTC. Its protein is CSASSGEGSEQYF.

This clonotype was recorded a few times. This chain uses TRBV9 with TRBJ2-3, with D uncertain. V was cut by 2 bases and J by 5 bases, with 6 bases left in between. The CDR3 has 12 residues. The V gene's germline CDR1 is SGDLS and CDR2 YYNGEE. CDR3 DNA sequence: TGTGCCAGCAGCGTTCTAGGAGATACGCAGTATTTT. Amino acid sequence: CASSVLGDTQYF.

This clonotype came up many times. This rearrangement joins TRBV27 to TRBJ1-6, with TRBD1 identical over 8 bases. Germline trimming cut 7 bases from V and 7 bases from J; bases unmatched to any gene: 6. This CDR3 region has 14 residues. The germline V gene has CDR1 MNHEY and CDR2 SMNVEV (reference sequence). Here the CDR3 reads CASIETGANSPLHF. CDR3 DNA: TGTGCCAGCATCGAGACAGGGGCGAATTCACCCCTCCACTTT.

The chain carries TRBV5-4 and TRBJ2-1; weak D call: TRBD2 (6 bases). The germline CDR1 and CDR2 sequences are SGHNT and YYREEE (reference sequence). CDR3 length: 13 residues. V was cut by 6 bases and J by 8 bases, with 15 bases left in between. Here the CDR3 reads CASIRDLEDEQFF. The CDR3 coding sequence is TGTGCCAGCATACGGGACTTGGAGGATGAGCAGTTCTTC.

This clonotype was detected ten times or more. J is TRBJ1-1 and V is TRBV2, with TRBD1 matching 10 bases. V was pared by 9 bases and J by 4 bases, with 8 bases of the junction left unmatched. CDR3 size: 14 residues. Per the germline V gene, CDR1 is SNHLY and CDR2 is FYNNEI. The CDR3 loop reads CASLPGQGSTEAFF. The CDR3, as DNA: TGTGCCAGTCTACCGGGACAGGGGAGCACTGAAGCTTTCTTT.

CDR3 nucleotide sequence: TGCAGCGTCGAGGGGGCTAGCTCCTACAATGAGCAGTTCTTC. It translates to CSVEGASSYNEQFF. This chain links TRBV29-1 with TRBJ2-1; 7 bases line up with TRBD1. Per the germline V gene, CDR1 is SQVTM and CDR2 is ANQGSEA. This CDR3 has 14 residues. The J segment lost 0 bases and the V segment lost 6 bases, leaving 5 bases of the junction unmatched.

Only a few counts were recorded for this clonotype. This rearrangement joins TRBV3-1 to TRBJ2-5, with D possibly being TRBD2 (6 bases). This CDR3 comprises 13 residues. Trimming took off 2 bases at V and 5 bases at J, with 9 bases between the two ends. Germline CDR1 and CDR2: LGHDT and YNNKEL (reference sequence). CDR3 DNA: TGTGCCAGCAGCCAATCGGGGGTTGAGACCCAGTACTTC. This encodes CASSQSGVETQYF.

The chain is built from TRBV20-1 and TRBJ1-2; D call uncertain. The CDR3 runs to 14 residues. V gave up 2 bases and J gave up 8 bases, with 18 bases separating them. Germline CDR1 reads DFQATT; CDR2 reads SNEGSKA (reference sequence). The CDR3 DNA is TGCAGTGCTAGAAATGGTCTTACCCTGGGGGGCTACACCTTC. Its translation is CSARNGLTLGGYTF.

This clonotype was counted many times. The chain carries TRBV20-1 and TRBJ2-7, with TRBD1 matching over 8 bases. With V trimmed by 6 bases and J by 5 bases, 12 bases remained unmatched. This CDR3 is 14 amino acids long. Germline CDR1 and CDR2: DFQATT and SNEGSKA (reference sequence). CDR3 in DNA: TGCAGTGCCCAGAAGGGCAGGGGGCGCGACGAGCAGTACTTC. Residues: CSAQKGRGRDEQYF.

This clonotype was counted between two and nine times. The V gene is TRBV12-3 or TRBV12-4, the J gene TRBJ2-2; D assignment may be TRBD1 or TRBD2 (5 bases each). Deletions cut 3 bases from V and 7 bases from J, with 9 bases between. The CDR3 has 13 residues. The CDR3 is CASSFGASGELFF. CDR3 in DNA: TGTGCCAGCAGTTTCGGGGCGAGCGGGGAGCTGTTTTTT.

This clonotype was seen ten or more times. The chain links TRBV24-1 to TRBJ2-1, with 9 bases fitting TRBD2. This CDR3 spans 15 amino acids. Trimming at V came to 7 bases and at J to 6 bases, leaving 9 bases not matched to a gene. Germline lookup yields CDR1 KGHDR and CDR2 SFDVKD. DNA for the CDR3: TGTGCCACCAGCGCTACTAGCGGGCCACCCAATGAGCAGTTCTTC. It codes for CATSATSGPPNEQFF.

This clonotype occurred a few times. Its ends do not fully match the called genes, so a read error is possible. The chain uses TRBV7-7 and TRBJ2-1; either TRBD1 or TRBD2 may supply D (5 bases each). The CDR3 totals 13 residues. Germline CDR1 reads SSHAT; CDR2 reads FNYEAQ (reference sequence). The CDR3: CASSLSGGNEQFF. The DNA for the CDR3 is TGTGCTAGCAGCTTATCTGGGGGTAATGAGCAGTTCTTC.

The genes are TRBV7-6 and TRBJ2-5, with D perhaps assigned TRBD1 or TRBD2 (6 bases each). Trimming cost V 5 bases and J 4 bases, with 17 bases left between them. CDR1 and CDR2 (germline): SGHVS, FNYEAQ. There are 15 residues in the CDR3. The CDR3 DNA sequence: TGTGCCAGCAGCCCCTTAGGAGGGGGAGGAGAGACCCAGTACTTC. It yields the protein CASSPLGGGGETQYF.

This clonotype has more than one count but fewer than ten. V gene TRBV4-3 combines with J gene TRBJ2-1; D perhaps matches TRBD2 (6 bases). Looked up from germline, CDR1 is LGHNA and CDR2 is YSLEER. CDR3 size: 16 residues. V shed 0 bases and J shed 0 bases, with 9 bases lying between them. DNA of the CDR3: TGCGCCAGCAGCCAAGACACAGCGGGCTCCTACAATGAGCAGTTCTTC. Translation: CASSQDTAGSYNEQFF.

V and J are TRBV20-1 and TRBJ1-2, with 8 bases matching TRBD1. Germline loops: CDR1 DFQATT, CDR2 SNEGSKA (reference sequence). Germline trimming cut 2 bases from V and 8 bases from J; bases unmatched to any gene: 7. CDR3 length equals 13 residues. CDR3 residues: CSARRTGLEGYTF. The CDR3 DNA reads TGCAGTGCTAGAAGGACAGGGTTAGAGGGCTACACCTTC.

This clonotype has a handful of counts. J is TRBJ2-7 and V is TRBV10-3, with D uncertain. The CDR3 totals 14 residues. The V gene's germline CDR1 is ENHRY and CDR2 SYGVKD. V was cut by 0 bases and J by 6 bases, with 12 bases left in between. Written as DNA, the CDR3 is TGTGCCATCAGTGAGTCGGCCACAGAGTCCGAGCAGTACTTC. Translated, it gives CAISESATESEQYF.

This clonotype was counted many times. The gene calls are TRBV5-4 and TRBJ2-2; 8 nucleotides line up with TRBD1. Trimming at V came to 4 bases and at J to 8 bases, leaving 4 bases not matched to a gene. Germline assignment: CDR1 SGHNT and CDR2 YYREEE (reference sequence). The CDR3 runs 13 residues. The CDR3 region has the DNA TGTGCCAGCAGCGGACAGGGTCTGGGGGAGCTGTTTTTT. Translated: CASSGQGLGELFF. The whole variable domain, remainder taken from reference TRBV5-4 and TRBJ2-2, is ETGVTQSPTHLIKTRGQQVTLRCSSQSGHNTVSWYQQALGQGPQFIFQYYREEENGRGNFPPRFSGLQFPNYSSELNVNALELDDSALYLCASSGQGLGELFFGEGSRLTVL.

This clonotype has ten or more counts. The chain carries TRBV24-1 and TRBJ1-1; weak D call: TRBD1 (5 bases). This CDR3 has 15 amino acids. Germline lookup yields CDR1 KGHDR and CDR2 SFDVKD. The ends were cut back, 4 bases at V and 1 base at J, with 12 bases in the middle. CDR3 coding DNA: TGTGCCACCAGTGAGGCCGGGACCGCGAACACTGAAGCTTTCTTT. This codes for CATSEAGTANTEAFF.